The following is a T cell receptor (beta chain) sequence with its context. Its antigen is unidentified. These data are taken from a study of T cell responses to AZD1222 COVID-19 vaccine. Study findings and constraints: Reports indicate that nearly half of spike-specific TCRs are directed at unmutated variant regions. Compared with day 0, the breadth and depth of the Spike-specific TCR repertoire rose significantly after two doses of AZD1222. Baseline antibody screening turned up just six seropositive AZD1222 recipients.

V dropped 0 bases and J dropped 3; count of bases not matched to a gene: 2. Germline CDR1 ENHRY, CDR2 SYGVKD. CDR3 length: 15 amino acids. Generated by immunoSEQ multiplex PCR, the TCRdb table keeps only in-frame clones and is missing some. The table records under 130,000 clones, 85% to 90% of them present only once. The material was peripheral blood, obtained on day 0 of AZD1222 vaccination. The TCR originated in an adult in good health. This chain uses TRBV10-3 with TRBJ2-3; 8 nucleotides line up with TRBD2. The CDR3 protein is CAISESSGMTDTQYF. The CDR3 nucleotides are TGTGCCATCAGTGAGTCTAGCGGGATGACAGATACGCAGTATTTT.